The TCR beta chain described here comes from a study of tumor-infiltrating lymphocytes in localized non-small cell lung cancer. The protocol was immunoSEQ multiplex PCR, while the TCRdb copy is restricted to in-frame clones and leaves out a portion. The sample gives approximately 16,000 clones, 40% to 45% of which show up once; around 17% is in the top ten. The count of this clone is one. Sequencing input: lung tumor tissue. This receptor was identified in a human donor with non-small cell lung cancer.

The CDR3 sequence: CASSLEGVRANTEAFF. The CDR3 bases are TGCGCCAGCAGCTTGGAGGGGGTGAGGGCGAACACTGAAGCTTTCTTT. This chain joins TRBV5-1 and TRBJ1-1, with D possibly being TRBD1 (6 bases). V lost 0 bases to trimming and J lost 1 base, with 13 bases between them. In germline, CDR1 is SGHRS, CDR2 YFSETQ. The CDR3 has 16 residues.